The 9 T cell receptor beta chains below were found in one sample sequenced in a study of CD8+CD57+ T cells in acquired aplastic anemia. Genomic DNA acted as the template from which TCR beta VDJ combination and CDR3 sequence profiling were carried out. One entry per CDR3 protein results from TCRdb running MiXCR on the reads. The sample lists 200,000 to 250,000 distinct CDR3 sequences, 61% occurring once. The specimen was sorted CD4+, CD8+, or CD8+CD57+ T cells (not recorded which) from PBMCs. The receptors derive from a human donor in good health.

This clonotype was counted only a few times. The CDR3 DNA sequence: TGTGCCAGCAGCCCCAACAGACTGAGTCAAGAGACCCAGTACTTC. This translates into CASSPNRLSQETQYF. This chain connects TRBV7-8 to TRBJ2-5; D unclear. Per the germline V gene, CDR1 is SGHVS and CDR2 is FQNEAQ. Trimming cost V 5 bases and J 2 bases, with 15 bases left between them. The CDR3 has 15 residues.

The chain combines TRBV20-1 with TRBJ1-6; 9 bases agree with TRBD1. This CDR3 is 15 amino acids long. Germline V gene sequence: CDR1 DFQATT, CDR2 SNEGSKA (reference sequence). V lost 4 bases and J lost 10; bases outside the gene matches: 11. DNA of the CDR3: TGCAGTGCTACCGGACAGGGGAGACGGGTATCACCCCTCCACTTT. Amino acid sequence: CSATGQGRRVSPLHF.

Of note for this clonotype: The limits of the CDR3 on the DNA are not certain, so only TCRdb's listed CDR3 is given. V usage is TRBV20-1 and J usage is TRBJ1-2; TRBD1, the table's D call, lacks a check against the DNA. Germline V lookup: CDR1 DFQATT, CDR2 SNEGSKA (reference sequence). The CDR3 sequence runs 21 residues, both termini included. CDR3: CSAPDRDVSQPQHFGPYGYTF.

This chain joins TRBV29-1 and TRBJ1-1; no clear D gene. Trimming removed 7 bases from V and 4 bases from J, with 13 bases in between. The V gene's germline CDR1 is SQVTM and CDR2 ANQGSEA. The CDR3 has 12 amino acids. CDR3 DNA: TGCAGCGCCGAGGGTCGTTTCACTGAAGCTTTCTTT. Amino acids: CSAEGRFTEAFF.

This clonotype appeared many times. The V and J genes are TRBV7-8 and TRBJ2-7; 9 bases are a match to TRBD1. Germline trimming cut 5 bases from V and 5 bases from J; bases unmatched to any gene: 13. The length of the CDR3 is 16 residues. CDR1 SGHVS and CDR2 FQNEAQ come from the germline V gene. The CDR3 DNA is TGTGCCAGCAGCCGGACACCGGGACAGGGCAGCCACGAGCAGTACTTC. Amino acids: CASSRTPGQGSHEQYF.

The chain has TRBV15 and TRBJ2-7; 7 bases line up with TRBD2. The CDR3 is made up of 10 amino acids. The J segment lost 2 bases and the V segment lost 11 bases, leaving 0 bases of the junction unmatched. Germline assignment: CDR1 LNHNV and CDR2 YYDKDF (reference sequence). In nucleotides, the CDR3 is TGTGCCGGGAGGGCCTACGAGCAGTACTTC. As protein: CAGRAYEQYF.

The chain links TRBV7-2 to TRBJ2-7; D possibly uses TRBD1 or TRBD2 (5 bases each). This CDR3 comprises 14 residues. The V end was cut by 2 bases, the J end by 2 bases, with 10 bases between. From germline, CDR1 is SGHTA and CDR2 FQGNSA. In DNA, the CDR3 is TGTGCCAGCAGCTTAAGGGACGGTCCCTACGAGCAGTACTTC. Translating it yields CASSLRDGPYEQYF.

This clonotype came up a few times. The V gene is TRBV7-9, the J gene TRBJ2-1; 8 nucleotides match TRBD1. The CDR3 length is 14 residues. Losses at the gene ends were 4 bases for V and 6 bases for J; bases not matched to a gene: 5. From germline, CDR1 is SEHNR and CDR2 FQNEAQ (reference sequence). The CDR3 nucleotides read TGTGCCAGCAGCTCCGGACAGGGAAGCAATGAGCAGTTCTTC. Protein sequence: CASSSGQGSNEQFF.

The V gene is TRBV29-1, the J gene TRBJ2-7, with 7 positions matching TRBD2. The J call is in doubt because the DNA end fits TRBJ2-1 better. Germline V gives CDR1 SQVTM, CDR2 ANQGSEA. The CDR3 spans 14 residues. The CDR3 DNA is TGCAGCGTCGGACTAGGGAGCTCCTACAATGAGCAGTTCTTC. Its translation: CSVGLGSSYNEQFF.